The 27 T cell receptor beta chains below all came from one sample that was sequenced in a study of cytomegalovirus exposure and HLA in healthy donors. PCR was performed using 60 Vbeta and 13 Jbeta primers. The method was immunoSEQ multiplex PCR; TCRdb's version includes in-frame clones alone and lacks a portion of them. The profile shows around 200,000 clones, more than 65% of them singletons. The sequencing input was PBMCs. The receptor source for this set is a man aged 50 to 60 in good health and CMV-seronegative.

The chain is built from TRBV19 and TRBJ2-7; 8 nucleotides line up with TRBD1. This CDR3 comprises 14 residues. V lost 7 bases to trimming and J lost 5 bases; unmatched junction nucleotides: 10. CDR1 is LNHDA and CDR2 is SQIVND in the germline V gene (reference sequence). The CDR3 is CASTERQGADEQYF. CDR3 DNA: TGTGCCAGTACGGAAAGGCAGGGGGCCGACGAGCAGTACTTC.

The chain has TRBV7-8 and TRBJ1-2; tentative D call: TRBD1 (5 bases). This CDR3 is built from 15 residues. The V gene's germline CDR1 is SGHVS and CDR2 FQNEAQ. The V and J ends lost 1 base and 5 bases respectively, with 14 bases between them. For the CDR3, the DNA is TGTGCCAGCAGCTTAGATGGGGGGAGCCGTTATGGCTACACCTTC. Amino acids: CASSLDGGSRYGYTF.

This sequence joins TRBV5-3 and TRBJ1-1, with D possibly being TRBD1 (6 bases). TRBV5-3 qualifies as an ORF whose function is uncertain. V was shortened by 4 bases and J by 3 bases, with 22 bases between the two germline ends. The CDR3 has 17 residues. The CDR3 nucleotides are TGTGCCAGAAGCACCCCGGACAGTCGCCCATCGGACACTGAAGCTTTCTTT. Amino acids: CARSTPDSRPSDTEAFF.

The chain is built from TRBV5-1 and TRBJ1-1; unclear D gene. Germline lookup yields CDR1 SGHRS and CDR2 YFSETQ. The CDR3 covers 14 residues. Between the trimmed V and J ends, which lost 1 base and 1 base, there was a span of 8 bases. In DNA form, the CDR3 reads TGCGCCAGCAGCTTGTCTCCAGGGAACACTGAAGCTTTCTTT. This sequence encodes CASSLSPGNTEAFF.

CDR3: CASSLRTGAPPYNSPLHF. The CDR3 coding sequence is TGTGCCAGCAGCTTAAGGACAGGGGCCCCCCCCTATAATTCACCCCTCCACTTT. The chain combines TRBV7-6 with TRBJ1-6, with TRBD1 matching 9 bases. CDR1 is SGHVS and CDR2 is FNYEAQ in the germline V gene. The V gene end was trimmed by 2 bases and the J gene end by 2 bases; junction bases not matched to a gene: 7. CDR3 length equals 18 residues.

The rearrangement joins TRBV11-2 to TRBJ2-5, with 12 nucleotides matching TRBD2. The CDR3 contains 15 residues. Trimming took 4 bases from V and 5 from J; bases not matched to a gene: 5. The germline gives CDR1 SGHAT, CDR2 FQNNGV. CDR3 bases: TGTGCCAGCAGCTCGCTAGCGGGGGGGTCGGAGACCCAGTACTTC. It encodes CASSSLAGGSETQYF.

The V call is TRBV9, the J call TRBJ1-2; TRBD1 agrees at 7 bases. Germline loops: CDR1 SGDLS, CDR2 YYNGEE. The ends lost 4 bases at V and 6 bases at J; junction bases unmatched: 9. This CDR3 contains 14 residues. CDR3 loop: CASSPQWGTDGYTF. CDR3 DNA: TGTGCCAGCAGCCCCCAATGGGGGACAGATGGCTACACCTTC.

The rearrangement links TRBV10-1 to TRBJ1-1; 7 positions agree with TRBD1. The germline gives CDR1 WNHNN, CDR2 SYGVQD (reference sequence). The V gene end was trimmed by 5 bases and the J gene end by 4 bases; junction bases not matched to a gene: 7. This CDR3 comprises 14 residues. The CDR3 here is CASSTGTAGTEAFF. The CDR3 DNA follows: TGCGCCAGCAGTACCGGGACAGCTGGCACTGAAGCTTTCTTT.

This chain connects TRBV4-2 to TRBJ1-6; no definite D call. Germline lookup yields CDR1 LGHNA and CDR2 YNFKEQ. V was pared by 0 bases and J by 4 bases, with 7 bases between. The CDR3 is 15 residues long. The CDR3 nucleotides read TGTGCCAGCAGCCAAGATAAGACTTATAATTCACCCCTCCACTTT. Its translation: CASSQDKTYNSPLHF.

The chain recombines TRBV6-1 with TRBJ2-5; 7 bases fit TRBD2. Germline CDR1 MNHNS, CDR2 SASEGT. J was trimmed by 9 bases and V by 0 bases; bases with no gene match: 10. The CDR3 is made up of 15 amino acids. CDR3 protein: CASSEAGGDLGSQYF. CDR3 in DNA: TGTGCCAGCAGTGAAGCGGGGGGGGACCTAGGGTCCCAGTACTTC.

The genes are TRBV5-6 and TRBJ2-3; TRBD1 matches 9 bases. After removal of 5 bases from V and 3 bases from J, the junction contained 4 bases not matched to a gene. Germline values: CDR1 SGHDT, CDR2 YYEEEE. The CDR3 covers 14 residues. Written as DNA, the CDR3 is TGTGCCAGCAGTTGGGACAGGGTGACAGATACGCAGTATTTT. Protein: CASSWDRVTDTQYF.

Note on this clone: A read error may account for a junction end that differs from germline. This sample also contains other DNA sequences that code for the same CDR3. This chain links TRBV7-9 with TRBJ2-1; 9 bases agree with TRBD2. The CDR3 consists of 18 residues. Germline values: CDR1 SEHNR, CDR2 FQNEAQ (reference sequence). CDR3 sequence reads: CSSSTGLATFFAYNEQFF. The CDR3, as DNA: TGTTCCAGCAGCACAGGACTAGCGACCTTTTTCGCATACAATGAGCAGTTCTTC.

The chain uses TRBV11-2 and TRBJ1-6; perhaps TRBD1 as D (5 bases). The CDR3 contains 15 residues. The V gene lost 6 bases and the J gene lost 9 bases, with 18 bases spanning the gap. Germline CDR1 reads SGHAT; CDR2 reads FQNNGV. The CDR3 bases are TGTGCCAGCAGGCGTCCCGGGACGGGAGGTTCACCCCTCCACTTT. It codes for CASRRPGTGGSPLHF.

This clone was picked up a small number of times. CDR3 bases: TGTGCCAGCTCACCATCAACAGGACCCTACACCGGGGAGCTGTTTTTT. It specifies CASSPSTGPYTGELFF. The V call is TRBV18, the J call TRBJ2-2; TRBD1 is a possible D gene (5 bases). Germline loops: CDR1 KGHSH, CDR2 LQKENI. Trimming shortened V by 2 bases and J by 3 bases, and 13 bases separated the two germline ends. The CDR3 covers 16 residues.

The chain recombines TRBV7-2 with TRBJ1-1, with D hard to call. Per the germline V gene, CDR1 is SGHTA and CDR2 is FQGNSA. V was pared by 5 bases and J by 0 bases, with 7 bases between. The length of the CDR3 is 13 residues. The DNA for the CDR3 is TGTGCCAGCAGCAACTTCATGAACACTGAAGCTTTCTTT. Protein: CASSNFMNTEAFF.

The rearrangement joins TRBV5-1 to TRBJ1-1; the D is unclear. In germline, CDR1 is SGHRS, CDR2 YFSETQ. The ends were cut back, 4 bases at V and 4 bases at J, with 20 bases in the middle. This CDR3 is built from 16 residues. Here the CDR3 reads CASSLSGQRRSTEAFF. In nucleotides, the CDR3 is TGCGCCAGCAGCCTTTCCGGCCAACGGAGGAGCACTGAAGCTTTCTTT.

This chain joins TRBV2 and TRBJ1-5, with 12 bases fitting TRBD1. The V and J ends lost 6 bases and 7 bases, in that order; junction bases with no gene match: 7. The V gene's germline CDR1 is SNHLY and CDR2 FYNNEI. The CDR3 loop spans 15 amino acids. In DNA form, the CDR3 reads TGTGCCAGCAGGGGACAGGGGGCGTATGGACAGCCCCAGCATTTT. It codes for CASRGQGAYGQPQHF. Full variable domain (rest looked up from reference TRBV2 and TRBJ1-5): EPEVTQTPSHQVTQMGQEVILRCVPISNHLYFYWYRQILGQKVEFLVSFYNNEISEKSEIFDDQFSVERPDGSNFTLKIRSTKLEDSAMYFCASRGQGAYGQPQHFGDGTRLSIL.

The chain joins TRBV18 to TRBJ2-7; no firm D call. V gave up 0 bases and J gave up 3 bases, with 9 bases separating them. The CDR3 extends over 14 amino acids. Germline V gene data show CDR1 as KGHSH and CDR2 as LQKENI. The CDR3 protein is CASSPPALVYEQYF. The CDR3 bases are TGTGCCAGCTCACCACCGGCCTTGGTCTACGAGCAGTACTTC.

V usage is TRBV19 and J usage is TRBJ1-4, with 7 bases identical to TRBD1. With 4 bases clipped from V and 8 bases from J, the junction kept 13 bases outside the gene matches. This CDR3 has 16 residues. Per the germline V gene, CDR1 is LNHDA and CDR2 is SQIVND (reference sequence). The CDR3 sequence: CASSTRTGTPWEKLFF. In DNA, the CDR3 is TGTGCCAGTAGTACTCGGACAGGTACTCCCTGGGAAAAACTGTTTTTT. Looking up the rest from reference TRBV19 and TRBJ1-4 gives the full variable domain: DGGITQSPKYLFRKEGQNVTLSCEQNLNHDAMYWYRQDPGQGLRLIYYSQIVNDFQKGDIAEGYSVSREKKESFPLTVTSAQKNPTAFYLCASSTRTGTPWEKLFFGSGTQLSVL.

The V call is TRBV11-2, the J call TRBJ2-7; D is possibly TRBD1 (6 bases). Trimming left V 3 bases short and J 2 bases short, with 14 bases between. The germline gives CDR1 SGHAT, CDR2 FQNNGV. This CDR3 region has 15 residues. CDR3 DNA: TGTGCCAGCAGCTTTAACCCCGAGGGGGCCTACGAGCAGTACTTC. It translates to CASSFNPEGAYEQYF.

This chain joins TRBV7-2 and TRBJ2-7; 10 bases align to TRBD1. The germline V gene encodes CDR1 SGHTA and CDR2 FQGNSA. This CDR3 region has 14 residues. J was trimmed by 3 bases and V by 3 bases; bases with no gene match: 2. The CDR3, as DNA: TGTGCCAGCAGCTTGGGGGACAGGGGCTACGAGCAGTACTTC. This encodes CASSLGDRGYEQYF.

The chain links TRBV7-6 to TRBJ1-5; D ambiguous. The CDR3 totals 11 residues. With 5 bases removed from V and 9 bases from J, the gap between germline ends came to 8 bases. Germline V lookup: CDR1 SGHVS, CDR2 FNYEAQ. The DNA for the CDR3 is TGTGCCAGCAGCACTTCCGGGCCCCAGCATTTT. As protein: CASSTSGPQHF.

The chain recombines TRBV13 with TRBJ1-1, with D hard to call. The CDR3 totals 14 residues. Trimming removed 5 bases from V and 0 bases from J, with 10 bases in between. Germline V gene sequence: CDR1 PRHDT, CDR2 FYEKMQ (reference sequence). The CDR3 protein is CASSLTGMNTEAFF. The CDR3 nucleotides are TGTGCCAGCAGCCTCACGGGGATGAACACTGAAGCTTTCTTT.

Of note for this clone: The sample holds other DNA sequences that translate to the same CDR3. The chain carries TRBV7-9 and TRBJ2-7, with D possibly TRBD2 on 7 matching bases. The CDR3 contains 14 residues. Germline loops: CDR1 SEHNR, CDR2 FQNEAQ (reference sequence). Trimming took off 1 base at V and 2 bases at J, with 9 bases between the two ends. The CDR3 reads CASSLGGGPYEQYF. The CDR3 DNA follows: TGTGCCAGCAGCTTAGGGGGGGGGCCCTACGAGCAGTACTTC.

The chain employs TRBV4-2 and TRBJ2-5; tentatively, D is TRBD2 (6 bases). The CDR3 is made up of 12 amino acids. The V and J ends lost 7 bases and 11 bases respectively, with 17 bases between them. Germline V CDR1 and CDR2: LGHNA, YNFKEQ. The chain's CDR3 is CASNYGSGEQYF. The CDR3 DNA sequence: TGTGCCAGCAACTACGGGTCGGGAGAGCAGTACTTC.

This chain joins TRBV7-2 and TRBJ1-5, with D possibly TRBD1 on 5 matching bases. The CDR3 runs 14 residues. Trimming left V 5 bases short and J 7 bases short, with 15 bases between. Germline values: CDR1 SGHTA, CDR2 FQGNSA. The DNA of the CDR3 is TGTGCCAGCAGCCCGGGGGGAGGGAGCCAGCCCCAGCATTTT. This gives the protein CASSPGGGSQPQHF.

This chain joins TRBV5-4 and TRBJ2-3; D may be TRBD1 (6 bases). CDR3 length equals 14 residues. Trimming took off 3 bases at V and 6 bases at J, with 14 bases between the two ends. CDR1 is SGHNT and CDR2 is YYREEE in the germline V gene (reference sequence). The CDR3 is CASSSKQGPDTQYF. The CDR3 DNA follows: TGTGCCAGCAGCTCAAAACAGGGCCCCGATACGCAGTATTTT. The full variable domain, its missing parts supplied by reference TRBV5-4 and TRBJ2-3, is ETGVTQSPTHLIKTRGQQVTLRCSSQSGHNTVSWYQQALGQGPQFIFQYYREEENGRGNFPPRFSGLQFPNYSSELNVNALELDDSALYLCASSSKQGPDTQYFGPGTRLTVL.